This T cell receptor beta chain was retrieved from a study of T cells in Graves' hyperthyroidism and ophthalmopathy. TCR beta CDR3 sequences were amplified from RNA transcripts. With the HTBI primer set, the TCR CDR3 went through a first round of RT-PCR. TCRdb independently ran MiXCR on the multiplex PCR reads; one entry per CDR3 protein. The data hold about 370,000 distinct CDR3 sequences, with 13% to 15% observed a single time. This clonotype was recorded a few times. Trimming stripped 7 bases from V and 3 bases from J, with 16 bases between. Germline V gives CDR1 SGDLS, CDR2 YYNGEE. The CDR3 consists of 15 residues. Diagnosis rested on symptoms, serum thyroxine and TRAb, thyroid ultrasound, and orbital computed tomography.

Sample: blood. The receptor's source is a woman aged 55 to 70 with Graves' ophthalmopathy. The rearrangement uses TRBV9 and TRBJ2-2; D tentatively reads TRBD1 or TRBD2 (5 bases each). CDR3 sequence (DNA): TGTGCCAGCGGAACCGTGGGGGTGGACACCGGGGAGCTGTTTTTT. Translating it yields CASGTVGVDTGELFF.